What follows are 21 T cell receptor beta chains derived from one specimen sequenced in a study of cytomegalovirus exposure and HLA in healthy donors. The PCR was carried out with 60 Vbeta primers and 13 Jbeta primers. The assay was immunoSEQ multiplex PCR, and TCRdb's table has in-frame clones only and misses some. The sample includes approximately 150,000 clones, just under 75% of them seen just once. The sample was PBMCs. Receptor source: a woman aged 18-29 years in good health and CMV-seronegative.

The rearrangement links TRBV12-5 to TRBJ1-5; no definite D call. Germline assignment: CDR1 LGHNT and CDR2 FRNRAP. CDR3 size: 17 residues. V shed 2 bases and J shed 1 base, with 15 bases lying between them. CDR3 bases: TGTGCTAGTGGTTTGTCCGGCAAGGCGGTGAGCAATCAGCCCCAGCATTTT. It codes for CASGLSGKAVSNQPQHF.

The chain has TRBV7-2 and TRBJ2-1; TRBD2 is a possible D gene (6 bases). The CDR3 has 16 residues. Per the germline V gene, CDR1 is SGHTA and CDR2 is FQGNSA. The V and J ends lost 2 bases and 2 bases respectively, with 13 bases between them. The CDR3: CASSLLSGSTYNEQFF. As DNA, the CDR3 is TGTGCCAGCAGCTTACTTAGCGGCTCCACCTACAATGAGCAGTTCTTC.

The chain recombines TRBV7-2 with TRBJ2-2; perhaps TRBD1 as D (6 bases). Trimming removed 2 bases at V and 4 bases at J, with 14 bases between. CDR3 length: 16 residues. Germline CDR1 is SGHTA and CDR2 is FQGNSA. The CDR3 coding sequence is TGTGCCAGCAGCTTAATCACGGGCAGGGGCACCGGGGAGCTGTTTTTT. This gives the protein CASSLITGRGTGELFF.

The genes are TRBV19 and TRBJ2-7, with 8 bases fitting TRBD2. The CDR3 is 15 residues long. The junction had 6 bases not matched to a gene; V was cut back by 3 bases and J by 2 bases. From germline, CDR1 is LNHDA and CDR2 SQIVND (reference sequence). DNA of the CDR3: TGTGCCAGTAGTATCGCAGCGGGGGTGACCTACGAGCAGTACTTC. It codes for CASSIAAGVTYEQYF.

The chain recombines TRBV30 with TRBJ2-1; 10 bases agree with TRBD2. The trim removed 7 bases at V and 1 base at J, leaving 4 bases unmatched. Germline V gives CDR1 GTSNPN, CDR2 SVGIG (reference sequence). The CDR3 length is 14 residues. The CDR3 DNA sequence: TGTGCCTTCCATAGCGGGAGGTCCTACAATGAGCAGTTCTTC. Its protein product is CAFHSGRSYNEQFF.

There are a few counts of this clone. The chain has TRBV15 and TRBJ1-1; perhaps TRBD1 as D (5 bases). The germline V gene has CDR1 LNHNV and CDR2 YYDKDF (reference sequence). With 2 bases removed from V and 1 base from J, the gap between germline ends came to 8 bases. There are 14 residues in the CDR3. The CDR3, as DNA: TGTGCCACCAGCAGACCAGACAGGAACACTGAAGCTTTCTTT. Its protein product is CATSRPDRNTEAFF.

The chain's CDR3 is CATNRGPAWEQYV. CDR3 in DNA: TGTGCCACCAACAGGGGCCCCGCCTGGGAGCAGTACGTC. The chain couples TRBV6-1 to TRBJ2-7, with 7 positions matching TRBD1. V was pared by 10 bases and J by 7 bases, with 13 bases of the junction left unmatched. The CDR3 sequence is 13 residues long. The germline V gene has CDR1 MNHNS and CDR2 SASEGT.

The chain has TRBV7-9 and TRBJ1-1, with a weak D call TRBD1 (6 bases). The CDR3 loop spans 14 amino acids. Trimming cost V 3 bases and J 1 base, with 9 bases left between them. CDR1 and CDR2 from the germline V gene are SEHNR and FQNEAQ (reference sequence). CDR3 amino acids: CASSFMGANTEAFF. CDR3 coding DNA: TGTGCCAGCAGCTTTATGGGGGCGAACACTGAAGCTTTCTTT. Full variable domain (outside the CDR3, taken from reference TRBV7-9 and TRBJ1-1): DTGVSQNPRHKITKRGQNVTFRCDPISEHNRLYWYRQTLGQGPEFLTYFQNEAQLEKSRLLSDRFSAERPKGSFSTLEIQRTEQGDSAMYLCASSFMGANTEAFFGQGTRLTVV.

The CDR3 is CASTPVTGDLYEQYF. The CDR3 coding sequence is TGTGCCAGCACCCCCGTGACAGGGGATCTCTACGAGCAGTACTTC. V and J are TRBV6-1 and TRBJ2-7, with TRBD1 matching over 8 bases. This CDR3 has 15 residues. The trim removed 7 bases at V and 3 bases at J, leaving 11 bases unmatched. Germline assignment: CDR1 MNHNS and CDR2 SASEGT.

The CDR3 loop is CASRPRGASYEQYF. The DNA of the CDR3 is TGTGCCAGCAGACCCAGGGGGGCGTCCTACGAGCAGTACTTC. The rearrangement joins TRBV6-1 to TRBJ2-7, with D tentatively TRBD1 (7 bases). Trimming removed 6 bases from V and 1 base from J, with 13 bases in between. This CDR3 has 14 amino acids. Germline values: CDR1 MNHNS, CDR2 SASEGT.

The chain uses TRBV28 and TRBJ1-5; the D gene is possibly TRBD1 (6 bases). The V gene lost 5 bases and the J gene lost 11 bases, with 10 bases spanning the gap. The CDR3 runs to 11 residues. Germline V lookup: CDR1 MDHEN, CDR2 SYDVKM. In nucleotides, the CDR3 is TGTGCCAGCAGTGCTACAGGGACCCAGCATTTT. This sequence encodes CASSATGTQHF.

By its share, this clone is medium-sized (0.01 to 0.1%). V usage is TRBV9 and J usage is TRBJ1-1, with unresolved D. The CDR3 totals 12 residues. Trimming removed 3 bases from V and 7 bases from J, with 10 bases in between. CDR1 SGDLS and CDR2 YYNGEE come from the germline V gene. CDR3 DNA: TGTGCCAGCAGCGGTACGGGAATTGAAGCTTTCTTT. Protein product: CASSGTGIEAFF.

This clone has ten or more counts. V and J are TRBV5-4 and TRBJ2-7; tentative D call: TRBD2 (6 bases). Germline V gives CDR1 SGHNT, CDR2 YYREEE (reference sequence). The CDR3 loop spans 15 amino acids. V was pared by 4 bases and J by 1 base, with 15 bases between. The CDR3 DNA reads as TGTGCCAGCAGCGTGAGCGGGCCGGCTTCCTACGAGCAGTACGTC. It encodes CASSVSGPASYEQYV.

The rearrangement uses TRBV9 and TRBJ2-3, with 9 bases that match TRBD2. The CDR3 is 17 amino acids. In germline, CDR1 is SGDLS, CDR2 YYNGEE. The trim removed 1 base at V and 5 bases at J, leaving 11 bases unmatched. For the CDR3, the DNA is TGTGCCAGCAGCGTACTCCGGAGCGGGGGGCAAAGAGATACGCAGTATTTT. Amino acids: CASSVLRSGGQRDTQYF. The full variable domain, in which reference TRBV9 and TRBJ2-3 provide the parts outside the CDR3, is DSGVTQTPKHLITATGQRVTLRCSPRSGDLSVYWYQQSLDQGLQFLIQYYNGEERAKGNILERFSAQQFPDLHSELNLSSLELGDSALYFCASSVLRSGGQRDTQYFGPGTRLTVL.

This clone occurred a few times. The chain employs TRBV15 and TRBJ1-5; unclear D gene. V was pared by 0 bases and J by 7 bases, with 7 bases between. The CDR3 extends over 13 amino acids. Germline values: CDR1 LNHNV, CDR2 YYDKDF (reference sequence). The CDR3: CATSRDQRQPQHF. The CDR3 coding sequence is TGTGCCACCAGCAGAGATCAACGGCAGCCCCAGCATTTT.

The rearrangement uses TRBV19 and TRBJ1-2; 7 nucleotides match TRBD1. CDR1 and CDR2 from the germline V gene are LNHDA and SQIVND (reference sequence). The CDR3 length is 19 residues. The trim removed 4 bases at V and 2 bases at J, leaving 19 bases unmatched. CDR3 nucleotide sequence: TGTGCCAGTAGTAAAGAGTCGGGACAGCCTAGTCCCTTGAACTATGGCTACACCTTC. Protein sequence: CASSKESGQPSPLNYGYTF.

The J gene is TRBJ2-1, the V gene TRBV15; D is undetermined. There are 15 residues in the CDR3. V lost 3 bases, J lost 0 bases, and 9 bases lay in between. Germline loops: CDR1 LNHNV, CDR2 YYDKDF (reference sequence). The CDR3 DNA reads as TGTGCCACCAGCAGGGGCTCCTTCTCCTACAATGAGCAGTTCTTC. Its translation is CATSRGSFSYNEQFF. Variable domain in full (rest from reference TRBV15 and TRBJ2-1): DAMVIQNPRYQVTQFGKPVTLSCSQTLNHNVMYWYQQKSSQAPKLLFHYYDKDFNNEADTPDNFQSRRPNTSFCFLDIRSPGLGDTAMYLCATSRGSFSYNEQFFGPGTRLTVL.

This chain connects TRBV5-5 to TRBJ2-1; D call uncertain. With 0 bases removed from V and 6 bases from J, the gap between germline ends came to 10 bases. Germline CDR1 SGHKS, CDR2 YYEKEE (reference sequence). This CDR3 contains 14 residues. The CDR3 loop is CASSLEWLLNEQFF. Here the CDR3 DNA reads TGTGCCAGCAGCTTGGAGTGGTTACTCAATGAGCAGTTCTTC.

The V and J genes are TRBV7-2 and TRBJ1-5; 9 bases line up with TRBD1. The junction had 7 bases not matched to a gene; V was cut back by 1 base and J by 6 bases. From germline, CDR1 is SGHTA and CDR2 FQGNSA. CDR3 length: 16 amino acids. CDR3 loop: CASSLVAGQGIQPQHF. In nucleotides, the CDR3 is TGTGCCAGCAGCTTAGTCGCCGGACAGGGGATTCAGCCCCAGCATTTT. The variable domain in full, completed from reference TRBV7-2 and TRBJ1-5, reads GAGVSQSPSNKVTEKGKDVELRCDPISGHTALYWYRQSLGQGLEFLIYFQGNSAPDKSGLPSDRFSAERTGGSVSTLTIQRTQQEDSAVYLCASSLVAGQGIQPQHFGDGTRLSIL.

In this sample, this clone turned up a few times. The chain joins TRBV19 to TRBJ2-5; D may be TRBD2 (5 bases). The germline gives CDR1 LNHDA, CDR2 SQIVND (reference sequence). Trimming shortened V by 6 bases and J by 10 bases, and 15 bases separated the two germline ends. CDR3 length: 12 amino acids. CDR3 sequence: CASRGPQEGQYF. Here the CDR3 DNA reads TGTGCCAGTAGAGGCCCGCAAGAGGGCCAGTACTTC.

The rearrangement links TRBV5-1 to TRBJ1-2; D is perhaps TRBD1 (6 bases). The CDR3 runs to 14 residues. Germline loops: CDR1 SGHRS, CDR2 YFSETQ. V was clipped by 4 bases and J by 4 bases, with 14 bases between them. CDR3 in amino acids: CASSPLDSAYGYTF. As DNA, the CDR3 is TGCGCCAGCAGCCCCCTGGACAGCGCCTATGGCTACACCTTC.